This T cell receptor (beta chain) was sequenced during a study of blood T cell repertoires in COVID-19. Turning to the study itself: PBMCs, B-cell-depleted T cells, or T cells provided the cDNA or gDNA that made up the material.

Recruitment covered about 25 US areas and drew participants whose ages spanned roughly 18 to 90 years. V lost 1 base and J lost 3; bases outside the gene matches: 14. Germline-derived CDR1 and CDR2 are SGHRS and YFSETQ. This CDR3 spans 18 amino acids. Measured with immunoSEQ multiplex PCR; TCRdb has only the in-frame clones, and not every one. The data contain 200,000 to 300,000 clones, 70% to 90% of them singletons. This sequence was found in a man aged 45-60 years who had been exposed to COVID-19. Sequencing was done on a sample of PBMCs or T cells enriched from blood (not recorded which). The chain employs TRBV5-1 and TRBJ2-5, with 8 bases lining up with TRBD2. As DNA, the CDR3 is TGCGCCAGCAGCTTGTCGAGTCGGGGGGGCCGATTAGAAGAGACCCAGTACTTC. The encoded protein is CASSLSSRGGRLEETQYF. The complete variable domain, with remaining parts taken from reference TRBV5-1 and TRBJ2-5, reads KAGVTQTPRYLIKTRGQQVTLSCSPISGHRSVSWYQQTPGQGLQFLFEYFSETQRNKGNFPGRFSGRQFSNSRSEMNVSTLELGDSALYLCASSLSSRGGRLEETQYFGPGTRLLVL.